These 8 T cell receptor beta chains originate from one sample sequenced in a study of identical twins. TCRdb reprocessed the 5' RACE reads via MiXCR and lists one record per CDR3 protein. The profile shows roughly 770,000 distinct CDR3 sequences, approximately 18% of them singletons. These data also featured in a second study, about T cells expressing NK-cell markers.

The sample was PBMCs. Receptors were obtained from a woman between 18 and 29 years old in good health.

This clonotype was found a few times. The rearrangement uses TRBV6-1 and TRBJ1-2; D may be TRBD1 (6 bases). This CDR3 is built from 14 residues. The V end lost 4 bases, the J end lost 0 bases, and 9 bases lay between the germline ends. Looked up from germline, CDR1 is MNHNS and CDR2 is SASEGT. In DNA form, the CDR3 reads TGTGCCAGCAGTGGGACAGCCTCTAACTATGGCTACACCTTC. Translated, it gives CASSGTASNYGYTF.

The CDR3 reads CSAPASGRLYTGELFF. CDR3 DNA: TGCAGTGCGCCCGCTAGCGGGAGATTGTACACCGGGGAGCTGTTTTTT. The chain uses TRBV20-1 and TRBJ2-2, with TRBD2 identical over 10 bases. The germline CDR1 and CDR2 sequences are DFQATT and SNEGSKA (reference sequence). J was trimmed by 3 bases and V by 6 bases; bases with no gene match: 10. This CDR3 comprises 16 residues.

For this clonotype: Its ends do not fully match the called genes, so a read error is possible. The chain combines TRBV7-7 with TRBJ2-3; D uncertain. The CDR3 loop spans 13 amino acids. CDR1 and CDR2 from the germline V gene are SSHAT and FNYEAQ (reference sequence). This chain's CDR3 is CASSLGNGDTQYF. CDR3 sequence (DNA): TGTGCTAGCAGCTTAGGTAACGGGGATACGCAGTATTTT.

V gene TRBV7-9 combines with J gene TRBJ2-7; 7 bases map to TRBD1. Germline V gene lookup returns CDR1 SEHNR and CDR2 FQNEAQ (reference sequence). The V segment lost 6 bases and the J segment 4 bases; nucleotides outside the gene matches: 9. This CDR3 has 14 residues. The CDR3 loop reads CASSSDRDLYEQYF. Written as DNA, the CDR3 is TGTGCCAGCAGTTCCGACAGGGATCTTTACGAGCAGTACTTC.

V is TRBV6-2 or TRBV6-3 and J is TRBJ2-3; D ambiguous. CDR1 is MNHEY, CDR2 SVGEGT, per germline. The CDR3 length is 11 residues. V lost 8 bases and J lost 7, with 10 bases in between. In nucleotides, the CDR3 is TGTGCCAGCGGAGTGGAGCATACGCAGTATTTT. Translating gives CASGVEHTQYF.

This clonotype has only a few counts. The rearrangement joins TRBV7-9 to TRBJ1-6; D ambiguous. Germline lookup yields CDR1 SEHNR and CDR2 FQNEAQ (reference sequence). V was trimmed by 6 bases and J by 7 bases, leaving 16 bases between them. CDR3 length: 15 residues. The CDR3 is CASSFGGRRNSPLHF. CDR3 coding DNA: TGTGCCAGCAGTTTTGGAGGGAGGCGAAATTCACCCCTCCACTTT.

The sample holds a few counts of this clonotype. The chain employs TRBV12-3 or TRBV12-4 and TRBJ1-3; D perhaps matches TRBD1 (5 bases). The CDR3 runs 13 residues. The V end lost 4 bases, the J end lost 4 bases, and 8 bases lay between the germline ends. The chain's CDR3 is CASSSGFGNTIYF. The CDR3 region has the DNA TGTGCCAGCAGTTCAGGGTTCGGAAACACCATATATTTT.

The rearrangement joins TRBV9 to TRBJ2-3; 7 nucleotides agree with TRBD1. J was trimmed by 4 bases and V by 2 bases; bases with no gene match: 7. Germline assignment: CDR1 SGDLS and CDR2 YYNGEE. The CDR3 is 15 amino acids. CDR3 residues: CASSVEGAPADTQYF. The CDR3 DNA is TGTGCCAGCAGCGTTGAGGGGGCTCCCGCAGATACGCAGTATTTT.